This T cell receptor (beta chain) was sequenced during a study of blood T cell repertoires in COVID-19. The wider study: Italy, Spain and the United States were the sources of the convalescent and acute COVID-19 samples.

TCRdb's table, derived via immunoSEQ multiplex PCR, lists solely in-frame clones and lacks some. Of nearly 350,000 clones listed, about 89% are singletons. This clone was seen a few times. The CDR3 runs to 14 residues. Germline values: CDR1 SGHRS, CDR2 YFSETQ. Trimming shortened V by 1 base and J by 7 bases, and 11 bases separated the two germline ends. This receptor was taken from a woman aged 50 to 60 with COVID-19, enrolled during active disease. The rearrangement uses TRBV5-1 and TRBJ1-4, with a possible D match to TRBD1 (6 bases). Specimen: peripheral blood. The CDR3 reads CASSLRDTAEKLFF. CDR3 nucleotide sequence: TGCGCCAGCAGCTTGAGGGACACCGCTGAAAAACTGTTTTTT. Complete variable domain (other parts from reference TRBV5-1 and TRBJ1-4): KAGVTQTPRYLIKTRGQQVTLSCSPISGHRSVSWYQQTPGQGLQFLFEYFSETQRNKGNFPGRFSGRQFSNSRSEMNVSTLELGDSALYLCASSLRDTAEKLFFGSGTQLSVL.